This record covers a single T cell receptor (beta chain). Its target is not known. Each donor was a healthy Caucasian individual from Russia, aged roughly 6 to 90. Peripheral blood was drawn, around 9.5 milliliters per donor. They isolated at least 6 million PBMCs from each sample. This specimen belongs to a study of blood T cells in healthy people across ages. Whole-study findings and limits: Samples with more naive T cells showed higher observed beta diversity.

Per the germline V gene, CDR1 is SGHAT and CDR2 is FQNNGV. This CDR3 contains 16 residues. Trimming left V 3 bases short and J 4 bases short, with 15 bases between. Primers used in a second PCR of roughly 6 to 11 cycles were a sample-barcoded 5' primer and a J-beta primer mix. TCRdb processed the 5' RACE reads anew with MiXCR; each CDR3 protein has one entry. Altogether 650,000 to 800,000 distinct CDR3 sequences are present, 52% being singletons, with the ten largest covering about 13%. This TCR was recovered from a woman older than 75 in good health. The chain joins TRBV11-2 to TRBJ2-2, with D possibly being TRBD2 (5 bases). Sequenced sample: blood. CDR3 nucleotide sequence: TGTGCCAGCAGCTTCGCTGGGAGAGTGTTCACCGGGGAGCTGTTTTTT. This translates into CASSFAGRVFTGELFF. The full variable domain, rest sourced from reference TRBV11-2 and TRBJ2-2, is EAGVAQSPRYKIIEKRQSVAFWCNPISGHATLYWYQQILGQGPKLLIQFQNNGVVDDSQLPKDRFSAERLKGVDSTLKIQPAKLEDSAVYLCASSFAGRVFTGELFFGEGSRLTVL.